The source of this T cell receptor (beta chain) is a study of blood T cell repertoires in COVID-19. Looking at the study overall: The United States, Italy and Spain provided the acute and convalescent COVID-19 samples.

A Seattle source enrolled patients during active infection and followed them longitudinally. The sample holds one count of this clone. The repertoire was sequenced with immunoSEQ multiplex PCR; TCRdb's copy has only in-frame clones and lacks some. The table shows approximately 170,000 clones, with roughly 93% occurring only once. This CDR3 has 14 residues. V dropped 1 base and J dropped 5 bases, with 9 bases sitting between them. The V gene's germline CDR1 is KGHSH and CDR2 LQKENI. Sequenced sample: peripheral blood. The sequence was collected from a woman in her fifties or sixties with COVID-19, enrolled during active disease. This chain uses TRBV18 with TRBJ1-5; D is unclear. The CDR3 reads CASSPQSGDQPQHF. The CDR3 region has the DNA TGTGCCAGCTCACCACAAAGCGGTGATCAGCCCCAGCATTTT.